This T cell receptor beta chain originates from a study of cytomegalovirus exposure and HLA in healthy donors. Study summary: Findings of an earlier analysis included under 140 million unique TCR beta sequences from 200 million or so T cells. Some 77 million unique TCRs from HLA-typed donors were held in an early release of data. Points from the study as a whole: The investigators catalogued 180 or so TCR beta chains as cytomegalovirus-associated. Equally common other TCR beta chains were less clonally expanded than HLA-associated ones, a later analysis found.

PCR amplification relied on 60 Vbeta primers (plus 13 Jbeta primers). Assay used: immunoSEQ multiplex PCR; TCRdb lists only in-frame clones, some missing. Here the sample spans 200,000 to 250,000 clones, 80% to 90% being singletons. Concerning this clone itself: Antigen unknown.

The CDR3 runs to 13 residues. Germline assignment: CDR1 MNHEY and CDR2 SVGAGI. The V gene lost 7 bases and the J gene lost 4 bases, with 8 bases spanning the gap. This TCR derives from a girl aged 2-10 years in good health and CMV-seronegative. The genes are TRBV6-5 and TRBJ1-6; no clear D. Sequencing was performed on PBMCs. The CDR3: CASKLSYNSPLHF. As DNA, the CDR3 is TGTGCCAGCAAATTGAGTTATAATTCACCCCTCCACTTT.